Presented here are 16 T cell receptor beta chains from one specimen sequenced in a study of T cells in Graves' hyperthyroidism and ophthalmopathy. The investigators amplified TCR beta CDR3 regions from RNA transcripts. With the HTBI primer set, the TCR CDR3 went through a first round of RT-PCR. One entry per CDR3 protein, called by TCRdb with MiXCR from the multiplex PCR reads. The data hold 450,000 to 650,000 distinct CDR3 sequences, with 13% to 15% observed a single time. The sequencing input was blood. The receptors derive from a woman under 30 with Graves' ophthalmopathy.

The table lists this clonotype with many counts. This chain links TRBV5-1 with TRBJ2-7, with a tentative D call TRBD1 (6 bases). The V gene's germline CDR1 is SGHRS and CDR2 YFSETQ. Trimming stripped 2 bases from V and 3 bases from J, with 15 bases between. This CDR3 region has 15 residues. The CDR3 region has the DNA TGCGCCAGCAGCTTTGGCCAGGGGCCACTCTACGAGCAGTACTTC. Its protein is CASSFGQGPLYEQYF.

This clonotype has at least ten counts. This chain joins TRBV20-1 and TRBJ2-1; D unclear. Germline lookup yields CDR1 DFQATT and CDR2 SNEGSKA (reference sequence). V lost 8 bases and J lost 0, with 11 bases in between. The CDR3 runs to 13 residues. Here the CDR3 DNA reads TGCAGTCCGTTCCCCAGCTCCTACAATGAGCAGTTCTTC. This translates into CSPFPSSYNEQFF.

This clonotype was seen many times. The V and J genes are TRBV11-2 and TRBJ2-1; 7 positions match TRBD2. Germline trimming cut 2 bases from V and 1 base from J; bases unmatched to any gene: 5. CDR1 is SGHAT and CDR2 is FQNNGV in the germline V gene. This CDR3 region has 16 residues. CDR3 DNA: TGTGCCAGCAGCTTAACCGGGAGGACGTCCTACAATGAGCAGTTCTTC. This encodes CASSLTGRTSYNEQFF.

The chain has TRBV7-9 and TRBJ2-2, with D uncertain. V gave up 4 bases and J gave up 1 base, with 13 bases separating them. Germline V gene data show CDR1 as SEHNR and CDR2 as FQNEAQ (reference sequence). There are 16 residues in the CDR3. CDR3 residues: CASSSVDSGNTGELFF. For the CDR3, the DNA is TGTGCCAGCAGCTCCGTCGACTCTGGGAACACCGGGGAGCTGTTTTTT. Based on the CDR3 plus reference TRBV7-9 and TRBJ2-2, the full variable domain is DTGVSQNPRHKITKRGQNVTFRCDPISEHNRLYWYRQTLGQGPEFLTYFQNEAQLEKSRLLSDRFSAERPKGSFSTLEIQRTEQGDSAMYLCASSSVDSGNTGELFFGEGSRLTVL.

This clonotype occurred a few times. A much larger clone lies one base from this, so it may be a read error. CDR3 region: CASSPQTGGYGYTF. Written as DNA, the CDR3 is TGTGCCAGCAGCCCCCAGACAGGGGGCTATGGCTACACCTTC. The chain is built from TRBV9 and TRBJ1-2; 9 positions agree with TRBD1. With V trimmed by 4 bases and J by 4 bases, 5 bases remained unmatched. CDR3 length equals 14 residues. The V gene's germline CDR1 is SGDLS and CDR2 YYNGEE. The variable domain in full, completed from reference TRBV9 and TRBJ1-2, reads DSGVTQTPKHLITATGQRVTLRCSPRSGDLSVYWYQQSLDQGLQFLIQYYNGEERAKGNILERFSAQQFPDLHSELNLSSLELGDSALYFCASSPQTGGYGYTFGSGTRLTVV.

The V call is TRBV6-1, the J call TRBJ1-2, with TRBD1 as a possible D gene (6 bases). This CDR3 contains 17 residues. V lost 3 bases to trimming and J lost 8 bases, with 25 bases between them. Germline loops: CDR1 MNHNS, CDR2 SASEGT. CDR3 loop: CASSDPDSTYLGIGYTF. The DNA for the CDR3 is TGTGCCAGCAGTGATCCGGACAGCACATATCTGGGAATCGGCTACACCTTC.

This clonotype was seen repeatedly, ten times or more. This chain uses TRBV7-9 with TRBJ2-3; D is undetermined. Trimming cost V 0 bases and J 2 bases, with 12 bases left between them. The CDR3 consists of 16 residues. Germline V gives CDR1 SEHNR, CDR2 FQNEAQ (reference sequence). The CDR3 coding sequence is TGTGCCAGCAGCTTAGCGCTAGGGTCGAACACAGATACGCAGTATTTT. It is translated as CASSLALGSNTDTQYF.

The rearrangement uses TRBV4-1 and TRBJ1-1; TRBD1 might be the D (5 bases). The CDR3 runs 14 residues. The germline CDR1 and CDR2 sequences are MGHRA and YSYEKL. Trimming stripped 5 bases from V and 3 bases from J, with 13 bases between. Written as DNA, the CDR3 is TGCGCCAGCAGCTTTCCCCAGGGTGACACTGAAGCTTTCTTT. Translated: CASSFPQGDTEAFF.

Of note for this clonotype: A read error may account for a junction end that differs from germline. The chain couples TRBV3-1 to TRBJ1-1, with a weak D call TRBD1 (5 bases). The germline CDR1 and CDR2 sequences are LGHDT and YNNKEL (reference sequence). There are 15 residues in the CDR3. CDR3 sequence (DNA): TGTGCCAGCAGTTTGGCCGGGACCGCGAGCACTGAAGCTTTCTTC. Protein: CASSLAGTASTEAFF.

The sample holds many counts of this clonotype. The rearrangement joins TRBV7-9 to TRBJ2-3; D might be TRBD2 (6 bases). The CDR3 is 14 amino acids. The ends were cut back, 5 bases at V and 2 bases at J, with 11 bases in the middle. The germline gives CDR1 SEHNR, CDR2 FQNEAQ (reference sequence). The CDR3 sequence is CASSPGVVTDTQYF. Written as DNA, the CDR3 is TGTGCCAGCAGCCCGGGAGTAGTCACAGATACGCAGTATTTT.

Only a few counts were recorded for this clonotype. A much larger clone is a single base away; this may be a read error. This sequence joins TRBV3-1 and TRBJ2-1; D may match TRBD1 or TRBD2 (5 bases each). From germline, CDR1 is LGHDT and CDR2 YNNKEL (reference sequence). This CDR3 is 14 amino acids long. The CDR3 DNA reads TGTGCCAGCAGCCCAGGGAGCTGGTACAATGAGCAGTCCTTC. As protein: CASSPGSWYNEQSF.

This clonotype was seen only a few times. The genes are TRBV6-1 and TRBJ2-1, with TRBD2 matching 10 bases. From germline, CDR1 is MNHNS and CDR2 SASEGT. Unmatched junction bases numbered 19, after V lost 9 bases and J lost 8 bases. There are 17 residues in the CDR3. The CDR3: CASGESGIIAGGYEQFF. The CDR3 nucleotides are TGTGCCAGTGGAGAGTCGGGAATAATAGCGGGAGGCTATGAGCAGTTCTTC.

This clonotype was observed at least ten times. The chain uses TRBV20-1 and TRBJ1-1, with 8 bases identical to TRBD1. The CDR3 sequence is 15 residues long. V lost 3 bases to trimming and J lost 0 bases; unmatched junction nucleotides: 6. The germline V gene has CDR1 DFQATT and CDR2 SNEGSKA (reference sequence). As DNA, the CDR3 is TGCAGTGCTAGTCTGGGGACAGGTCTGAACACTGAAGCTTTCTTT. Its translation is CSASLGTGLNTEAFF.

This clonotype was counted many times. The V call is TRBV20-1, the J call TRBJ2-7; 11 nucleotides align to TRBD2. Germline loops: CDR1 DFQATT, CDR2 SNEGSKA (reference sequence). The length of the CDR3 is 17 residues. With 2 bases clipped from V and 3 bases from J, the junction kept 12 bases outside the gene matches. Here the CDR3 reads CSARPITTTSGDYEQYF. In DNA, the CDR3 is TGCAGTGCTAGACCAATCACCACGACTAGCGGGGACTACGAGCAGTACTTC.

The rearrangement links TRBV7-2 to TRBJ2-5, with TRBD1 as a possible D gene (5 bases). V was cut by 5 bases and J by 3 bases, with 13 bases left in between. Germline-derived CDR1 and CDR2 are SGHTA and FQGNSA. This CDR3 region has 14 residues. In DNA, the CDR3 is TGTGCCAGCAGCCAAGGGCTGACAGAAGAGACCCAGTACTTC. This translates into CASSQGLTEETQYF.

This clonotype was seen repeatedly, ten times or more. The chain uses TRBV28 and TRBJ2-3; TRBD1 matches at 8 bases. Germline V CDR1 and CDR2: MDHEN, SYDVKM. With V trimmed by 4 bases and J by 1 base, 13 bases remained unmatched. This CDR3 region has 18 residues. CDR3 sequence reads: CASSSVGGGQGRTDTQYF. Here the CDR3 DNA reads TGTGCCAGCAGTTCGGTAGGTGGTGGACAGGGACGCACAGATACGCAGTATTTT.